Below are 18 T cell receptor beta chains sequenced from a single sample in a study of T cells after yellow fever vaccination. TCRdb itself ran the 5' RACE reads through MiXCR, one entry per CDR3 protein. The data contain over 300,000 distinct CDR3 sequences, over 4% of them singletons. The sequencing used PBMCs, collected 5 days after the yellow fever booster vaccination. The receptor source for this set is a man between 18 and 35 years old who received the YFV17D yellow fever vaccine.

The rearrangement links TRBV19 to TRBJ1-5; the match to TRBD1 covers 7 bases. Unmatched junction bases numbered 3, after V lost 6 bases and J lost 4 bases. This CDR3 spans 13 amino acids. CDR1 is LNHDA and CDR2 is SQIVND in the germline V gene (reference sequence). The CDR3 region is CASSQTGNQPQHF. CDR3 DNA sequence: TGTGCCAGTAGCCAGACAGGGAATCAGCCCCAGCATTTT.

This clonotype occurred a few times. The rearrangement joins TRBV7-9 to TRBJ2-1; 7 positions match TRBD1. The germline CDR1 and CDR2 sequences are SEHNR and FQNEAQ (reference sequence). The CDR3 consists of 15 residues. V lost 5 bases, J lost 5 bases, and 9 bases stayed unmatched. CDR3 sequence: CASSRRGQGDNEQFF. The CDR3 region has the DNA TGTGCCAGCAGCCGGAGAGGGCAGGGGGACAATGAGCAGTTCTTC.

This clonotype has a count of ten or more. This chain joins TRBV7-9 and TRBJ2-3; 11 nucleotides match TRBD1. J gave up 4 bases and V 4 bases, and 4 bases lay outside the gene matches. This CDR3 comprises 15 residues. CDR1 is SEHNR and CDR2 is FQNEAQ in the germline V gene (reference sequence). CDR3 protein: CASSSGQGAADTQYF. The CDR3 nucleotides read TGTGCCAGCAGCTCCGGACAGGGGGCCGCAGATACGCAGTATTTT.

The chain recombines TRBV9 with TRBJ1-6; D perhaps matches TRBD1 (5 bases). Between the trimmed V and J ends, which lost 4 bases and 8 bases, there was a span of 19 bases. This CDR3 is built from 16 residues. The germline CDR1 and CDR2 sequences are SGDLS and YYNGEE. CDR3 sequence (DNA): TGTGCCAGCAGCCCGCATTTAGGCAGGGCGGATTCACCCCTCCACTTT. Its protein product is CASSPHLGRADSPLHF.

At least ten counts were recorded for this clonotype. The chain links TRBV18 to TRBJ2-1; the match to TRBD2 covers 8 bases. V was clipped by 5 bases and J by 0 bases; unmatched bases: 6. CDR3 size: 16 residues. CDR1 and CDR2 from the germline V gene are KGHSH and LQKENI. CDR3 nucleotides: TGTGCCAGCTCAGAGATAGCGGGGAGCTCCTACAATGAGCAGTTCTTC. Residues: CASSEIAGSSYNEQFF.

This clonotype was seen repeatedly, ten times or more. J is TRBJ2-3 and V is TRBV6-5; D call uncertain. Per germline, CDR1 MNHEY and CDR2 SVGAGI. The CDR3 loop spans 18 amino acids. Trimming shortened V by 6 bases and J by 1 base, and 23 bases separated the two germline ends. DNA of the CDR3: TGTGCCAGCAGCCGACTCGCCCTGTTGCCGGCGGGCACAGATACGCAGTATTTT. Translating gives CASSRLALLPAGTDTQYF.

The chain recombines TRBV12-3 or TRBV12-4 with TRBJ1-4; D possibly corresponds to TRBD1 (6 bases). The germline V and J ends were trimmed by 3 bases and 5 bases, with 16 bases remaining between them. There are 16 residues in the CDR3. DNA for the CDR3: TGTGCCAGCAGTTTCCGGGGGGGAGGGGGGAATGAAAAACTGTTTTTT. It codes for CASSFRGGGGNEKLFF.

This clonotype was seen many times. The CDR3 nucleotides read TGTGCCAGCAGTCCCCGTTTTGTGGGGGAGACCCAGTACTTC. It encodes CASSPRFVGETQYF. The rearrangement links TRBV12-3 or TRBV12-4 to TRBJ2-5; D ambiguous. The V end lost 5 bases, the J end lost 5 bases, and 15 bases lay between the germline ends. This CDR3 is 14 amino acids long.

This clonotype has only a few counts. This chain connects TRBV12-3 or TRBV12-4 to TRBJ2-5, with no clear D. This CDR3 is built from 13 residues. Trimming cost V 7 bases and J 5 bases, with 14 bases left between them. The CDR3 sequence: CASTPQVGETQYF. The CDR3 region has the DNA TGTGCCAGCACACCCCAGGTCGGGGAGACCCAGTACTTC.

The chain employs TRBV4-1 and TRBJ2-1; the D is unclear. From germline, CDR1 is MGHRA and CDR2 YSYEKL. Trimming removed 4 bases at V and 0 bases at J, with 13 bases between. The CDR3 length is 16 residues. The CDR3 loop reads CASSRMAASSYNEQFF. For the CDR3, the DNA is TGCGCCAGCAGCCGGATGGCGGCGAGCTCCTACAATGAGCAGTTCTTC.

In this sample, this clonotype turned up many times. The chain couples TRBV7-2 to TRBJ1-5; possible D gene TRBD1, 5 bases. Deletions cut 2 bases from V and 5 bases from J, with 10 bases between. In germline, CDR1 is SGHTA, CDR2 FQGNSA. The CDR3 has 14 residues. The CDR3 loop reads CASSLYGADQPQHF. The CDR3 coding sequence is TGTGCCAGCAGCTTATACGGGGCGGATCAGCCCCAGCATTTT.

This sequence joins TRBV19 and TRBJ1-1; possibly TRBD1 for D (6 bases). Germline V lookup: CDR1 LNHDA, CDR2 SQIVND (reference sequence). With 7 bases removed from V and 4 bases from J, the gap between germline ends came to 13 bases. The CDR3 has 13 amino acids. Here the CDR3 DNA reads TGTGCCAGTATGGACAGCCCGCGCACTGAAGCTTTCTTT. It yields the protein CASMDSPRTEAFF.

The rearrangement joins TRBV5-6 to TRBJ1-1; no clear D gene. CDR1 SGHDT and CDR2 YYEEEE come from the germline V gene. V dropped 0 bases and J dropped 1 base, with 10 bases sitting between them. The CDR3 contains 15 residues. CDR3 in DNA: TGTGCCAGCAGCTTGGCCAAATTGGGGAACACTGAAGCTTTCTTT. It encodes CASSLAKLGNTEAFF.

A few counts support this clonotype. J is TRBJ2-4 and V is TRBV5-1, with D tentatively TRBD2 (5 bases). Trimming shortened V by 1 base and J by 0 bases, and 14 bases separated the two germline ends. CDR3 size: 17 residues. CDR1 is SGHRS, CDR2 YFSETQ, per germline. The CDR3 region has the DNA TGCGCCAGCAGCTTGTTTGAACGGGGAGAAGCCAAAAACATTCAGTACTTC. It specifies CASSLFERGEAKNIQYF.

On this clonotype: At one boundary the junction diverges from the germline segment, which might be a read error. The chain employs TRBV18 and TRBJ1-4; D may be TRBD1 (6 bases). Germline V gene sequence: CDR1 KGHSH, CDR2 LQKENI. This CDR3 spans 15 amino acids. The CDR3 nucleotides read TGTGCCAGCTCCCCACCCTCGGACAGAAATGAAAAACTGTTTTTT. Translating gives CASSPPSDRNEKLFF.

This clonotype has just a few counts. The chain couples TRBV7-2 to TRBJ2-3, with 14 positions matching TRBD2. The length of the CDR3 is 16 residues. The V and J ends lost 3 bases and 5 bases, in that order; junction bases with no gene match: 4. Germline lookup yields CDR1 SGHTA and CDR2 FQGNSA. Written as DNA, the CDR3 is TGTGCCAGCAGCTTCCGAGGACTAGCGGGGGGAGATACGCAGTATTTT. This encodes CASSFRGLAGGDTQYF.

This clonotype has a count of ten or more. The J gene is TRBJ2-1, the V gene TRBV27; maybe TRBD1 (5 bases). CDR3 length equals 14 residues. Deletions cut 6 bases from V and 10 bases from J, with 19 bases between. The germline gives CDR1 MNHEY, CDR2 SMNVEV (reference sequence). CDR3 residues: CASRNQLDSMEQFF. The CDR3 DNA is TGTGCCAGCAGGAATCAACTCGACAGCATGGAGCAGTTCTTC.

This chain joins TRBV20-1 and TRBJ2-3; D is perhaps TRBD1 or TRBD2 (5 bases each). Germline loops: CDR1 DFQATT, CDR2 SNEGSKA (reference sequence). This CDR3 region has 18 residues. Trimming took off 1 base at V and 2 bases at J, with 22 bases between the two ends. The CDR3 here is CSARGNRDAPRITDTQYF. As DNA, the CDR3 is TGCAGTGCTAGAGGAAACCGGGACGCTCCGCGGATCACAGATACGCAGTATTTT.